The rows below give T cell receptor beta chains drawn from one sample of a study of shared clonotypes between healthy human individuals. Only in-frame clones appear in the TCRdb table, and some are missing; sequencing was by immunoSEQ multiplex PCR. The table shows about 1.1 million clones, with more than 75% occurring only once. Material: memory CD4+ T cells from PBMCs. These receptors originate from a man aged 18 to 29 in good health. Some clones in this sample may be carry-over from other donors' samples. CDR3s include the opening cysteine and the closing phenylalanine or tryptophan. The D gene is left open where the match is weak. Only some rows state a clone size, as once, few, many or a class for expanded clones.

clone_size,j_call,d_call,v_call,cdr3_aa,cdr3_nt
-,TRBJ1-1,-,TRBV7-9,CASSQTANTEAFF,TGTGCCAGCAGCCAGACCGCGAACACTGAAGCTTTCTTT
-,TRBJ2-3,TRBD1,TRBV19,CASSMAGGGTDTQYF,TGTGCCAGTAGTATGGCAGGGGGCGGAACAGATACGCAGTATTTT
-,TRBJ1-1,TRBD1,TRBV5-4,CASSSPWGQGDTEAFF,TGTGCCAGCAGCTCTCCCTGGGGGCAGGGGGACACTGAAGCTTTCTTT
-,TRBJ2-7,TRBD2,TRBV10-3,CAISPSGMDEQYF,TGTGCCATCAGTCCTAGCGGGATGGACGAGCAGTACTTC
-,TRBJ1-1,-,TRBV18,CASSPVKEAEAFF,TGTGCCAGCTCACCAGTAAAGGAGGCTGAAGCTTTCTTT
few,TRBJ2-7,-,TRBV25-1,CASSGTVGPYEQYF,TGTGCCAGCAGTGGCACCGTCGGTCCCTACGAGCAGTACTTC
-,TRBJ1-4,-,TRBV7-2,CASRPLAGTNEKLFF,TGTGCCAGCAGACCTCTCGCAGGAACTAATGAAAAACTGTTTTTT
-,TRBJ2-1,-,TRBV5-4,CASTPGASYNEQFF,TGTGCCAGCACCCCCGGGGCGTCCTACAATGAGCAGTTCTTC
-,TRBJ2-5,-,TRBV4-2,CASSSRGGGFAETQYF,TGTGCCAGCAGCTCCCGTGGAGGGGGCTTCGCGGAGACCCAGTACTTC
once,TRBJ2-5,-,TRBV28,CASSFLRGTFGTQYF,TGTGCCAGCAGTTTTCTACGCGGTACCTTCGGGACCCAGTACTTC
-,TRBJ2-3,TRBD1,TRBV12-5,CASGLASGGRTDTQYF,TGTGCTAGTGGTTTGGCCTCAGGGGGCCGCACAGATACGCAGTATTTT
-,TRBJ1-1,-,TRBV4-2,CASSQETGANTEAFF,TGTGCCAGCAGCCAAGAAACGGGGGCAAACACTGAAGCTTTCTTT
-,TRBJ2-7,-,TRBV7-8,CASSFRIGSPPGEQYF,TGTGCCAGCAGCTTTAGAATAGGAAGCCCGCCCGGCGAGCAGTACTTC
-,TRBJ2-7,TRBD2,TRBV7-2,CASSRRTSAYEQYF,TGTGCCAGCAGCCGTCGGACTAGCGCCTACGAGCAGTACTTC
-,TRBJ2-1,TRBD2,TRBV29-1,CSAESGRYPYNEQFF,TGCAGCGCCGAGAGCGGGAGGTACCCCTACAATGAGCAGTTCTTC
-,TRBJ1-4,-,TRBV4-1,CASSRTAGASTNEKLFF,TGCGCCAGCAGCCGAACCGCCGGAGCTTCAACTAATGAAAAACTGTTTTTT
-,TRBJ2-6,-,TRBV7-9,CASSLALGGSGANVLTF,TGTGCCAGCAGCTTAGCTTTGGGGGGATCCGGGGCCAACGTCCTGACTTTC
many,TRBJ1-4,-,TRBV6-5,CASSYIRDTNEKLFF,TGTGCCAGCAGTTATATCCGGGACACTAATGAAAAACTGTTTTTT
-,TRBJ2-7,-,TRBV29-1,CSVGTYEQYF,TGCAGCGTTGGGACCTACGAGCAGTACTTC
-,TRBJ1-4,-,TRBV27,CASSARRTLLNEKLFF,TGTGCCAGCAGTGCAAGACGGACACTTCTCAATGAAAAACTGTTTTTT
-,TRBJ1-2,-,TRBV30,CAWSVSGEGGYTF,TGTGCCTGGAGTGTAAGCGGTGAGGGGGGCTACACCTTC
-,TRBJ1-5,TRBD1,TRBV7-8,CASSLGGGGGNQPQHF,TGTGCCAGCAGCTTAGGAGGAGGGGGCGGCAATCAGCCCCAGCATTTT
once,TRBJ2-1,TRBD2,TRBV19,CASSRDYPYNEQFF,TGTGCCAGTAGTAGGGACTACCCATACAATGAGCAGTTCTTC
-,TRBJ2-5,-,TRBV6-5,CASSPPGDSGTQYF,TGTGCCAGCAGTCCTCCGGGGGACAGCGGGACCCAGTACTTC
-,TRBJ1-1,TRBD1,TRBV6-5,CASRLQGAVSEAFF,TGTGCCAGCAGACTACAGGGGGCTGTGTCTGAAGCTTTCTTT
-,TRBJ2-4,-,TRBV7-8,CASSLARVNIQYF,TGTGCCAGCAGCTTAGCGAGGGTGAACATTCAGTACTTC
-,TRBJ2-1,-,TRBV27,CASARAHYNEQFF,TGTGCCAGCGCTAGAGCCCACTACAATGAGCAGTTCTTC